This T cell receptor beta chain derives from a study of T cell responses to AZD1222 COVID-19 vaccine. The study, taken as a whole, reports: Only a handful of AZD1222 recipients, six or seven in all, had baseline seropositivity.

CDR3 size: 13 residues. V shed 1 base and J shed 3 bases, with 3 bases lying between them. Germline CDR1 and CDR2: LNHDA and SQIVND (reference sequence). A note on this clone: Its antigen remains unknown.

The protocol was immunoSEQ multiplex PCR, while the TCRdb copy is restricted to in-frame clones and leaves out a portion. The table records about 150,000 clones, more than 85% of them present only once. The source was peripheral blood, collected 28 days after the second AZD1222 dose. The TCR originated in an adult who received the AZD1222 COVID-19 vaccine. The rearrangement links TRBV19 to TRBJ2-2; no reliable D call. CDR3 sequence (DNA): TGTGCCAGTAGTATAGGTGACACCGGGGAGCTGTTTTTT. The encoded protein is CASSIGDTGELFF. Complete variable domain (other parts from reference TRBV19 and TRBJ2-2): DGGITQSPKYLFRKEGQNVTLSCEQNLNHDAMYWYRQDPGQGLRLIYYSQIVNDFQKGDIAEGYSVSREKKESFPLTVTSAQKNPTAFYLCASSIGDTGELFFGEGSRLTVL.